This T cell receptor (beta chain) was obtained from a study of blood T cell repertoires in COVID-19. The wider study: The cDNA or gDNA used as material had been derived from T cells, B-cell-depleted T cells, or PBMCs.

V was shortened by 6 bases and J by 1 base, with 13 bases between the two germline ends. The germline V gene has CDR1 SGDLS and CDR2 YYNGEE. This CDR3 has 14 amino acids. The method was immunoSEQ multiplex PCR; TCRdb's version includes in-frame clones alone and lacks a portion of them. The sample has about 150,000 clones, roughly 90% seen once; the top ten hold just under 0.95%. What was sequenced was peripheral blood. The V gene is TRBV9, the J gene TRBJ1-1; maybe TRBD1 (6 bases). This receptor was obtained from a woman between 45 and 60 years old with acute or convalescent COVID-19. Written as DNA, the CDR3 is TGTGCCAGCACCCAGTGGGGGCGGAACACTGAAGCTTTCTTT. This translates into CASTQWGRNTEAFF.